A selection of T cell receptor beta chains follows, all from one sample in a study of Graves' ophthalmopathy and Graves' hyperthyroidism. From the multiplex PCR reads, TCRdb called clonotypes with MiXCR, one entry per CDR3 protein. Of around 400,000 distinct CDR3 sequences listed, about 21% were seen once; the top ten hold roughly 3%. The source material was peripheral blood. Every receptor here comes from a woman aged 18-30 years with stable Graves' hyperthyroidism. CDR3s leave out the opening cysteine and the closing phenylalanine or tryptophan. Each record gives: J gene, V gene, clone size, CDR3 protein. The size field is filled for only some rows; it gives once, few, many or a size class.

j_call: TRBJ2-7
v_call: TRBV18
clone_size: -
cdr3_aa: ASSTGPAGSEQY

j_call: TRBJ1-1
v_call: TRBV30
clone_size: many
cdr3_aa: AWSLGEYTEAF

j_call: TRBJ2-7
v_call: TRBV6-5
clone_size: many
cdr3_aa: ASSTSDSDTYEQY

j_call: TRBJ2-5
v_call: TRBV7-2
clone_size: many
cdr3_aa: ASSLGGGGQETQY

j_call: TRBJ2-4
v_call: TRBV12-3/TRBV12-4
clone_size: many
cdr3_aa: ASTRELAKNIQY

j_call: TRBJ1-2
v_call: TRBV20-1
clone_size: many
cdr3_aa: SARHREGEFYGYT

j_call: TRBJ2-7
v_call: TRBV20-1
clone_size: many
cdr3_aa: GARSGSAGLRGRYEQY

j_call: TRBJ2-6
v_call: TRBV12-3/TRBV12-4
clone_size: many
cdr3_aa: ASRAQGPISGANVLT

j_call: TRBJ1-6
v_call: TRBV7-2
clone_size: many
cdr3_aa: ASSLAWRSGRSLNSPLH

j_call: TRBJ1-2
v_call: TRBV6-2/TRBV6-3
clone_size: many
cdr3_aa: ASTLGNYGYT

j_call: TRBJ2-5
v_call: TRBV29-1
clone_size: -
cdr3_aa: STPGLIQETQY

j_call: TRBJ1-5
v_call: TRBV20-1
clone_size: many
cdr3_aa: SAKIPRGGQPQH

j_call: TRBJ2-3
v_call: TRBV12-5
clone_size: many
cdr3_aa: ASGLGEGSGRISTDTQY

j_call: TRBJ2-7
v_call: TRBV20-1
clone_size: many
cdr3_aa: SARDQGSGRPYEQY

j_call: TRBJ1-1
v_call: TRBV12-3/TRBV12-4
clone_size: many
cdr3_aa: ASSPQLNTEAF

j_call: TRBJ2-7
v_call: TRBV6-5
clone_size: -
cdr3_aa: ASSYRGPTRYEQY

j_call: TRBJ1-1
v_call: TRBV10-3
clone_size: -
cdr3_aa: AIRAGTGPNTEAF

j_call: TRBJ2-5
v_call: TRBV25-1
clone_size: many
cdr3_aa: ASSEFQDVGETQY

j_call: TRBJ2-7
v_call: TRBV5-1
clone_size: many
cdr3_aa: ASSMGPTAYEQY

j_call: TRBJ1-2
v_call: TRBV6-1
clone_size: many
cdr3_aa: AAERTNYGYT

j_call: TRBJ2-7
v_call: TRBV5-1
clone_size: few
cdr3_aa: ASSLGWIGEQY

j_call: TRBJ2-2
v_call: TRBV5-1
clone_size: many
cdr3_aa: ASSSSVSSGKGELF

j_call: TRBJ1-3
v_call: TRBV12-3/TRBV12-4
clone_size: many
cdr3_aa: ASSFSLSGNTIY

j_call: TRBJ2-7
v_call: TRBV28
clone_size: -
cdr3_aa: ASRIESQGAYEQY

j_call: TRBJ1-2
v_call: TRBV11-1
clone_size: many
cdr3_aa: ASSLEVTGGLNYGYT

j_call: TRBJ2-5
v_call: TRBV11-1
clone_size: many
cdr3_aa: ASSLISRWGGRGETQY

j_call: TRBJ2-2
v_call: TRBV4-2
clone_size: few
cdr3_aa: ASRSEQDRGNTGELF

j_call: TRBJ2-7
v_call: TRBV6-1
clone_size: -
cdr3_aa: ASSARDRAEQY

j_call: TRBJ2-7
v_call: TRBV10-2
clone_size: many
cdr3_aa: ASGVAYEQY

j_call: TRBJ1-1
v_call: TRBV27
clone_size: many
cdr3_aa: ASSLWANNDRGRAEAF

j_call: TRBJ1-1
v_call: TRBV10-3
clone_size: many
cdr3_aa: AIRRQGMNTEAF

j_call: TRBJ2-7
v_call: TRBV12-3/TRBV12-4
clone_size: many
cdr3_aa: ASSLLLSYEQY